This TCR beta chain stems from a study of blood T cell repertoires in COVID-19. Study-wide background: Samples taken during acute and convalescent COVID-19 were collected in the United States, Italy and Spain. In each case, the material was cDNA or gDNA derived from T cells, B-cell-depleted T cells, or PBMCs.

In the original analysis: Scientists estimated how many nucleated cells there were by amplifying reference gene primers. Assay: immunoSEQ multiplex PCR; the TCRdb copy retains only in-frame clones and omits some. V and J calls and clone size are copied from that table; D and trimming were computed from the DNA. The profile shows about 50,000 clones, approximately 80% of them singletons. The CDR3 has 15 residues. Germline V gene lookup returns CDR1 MNHEY and CDR2 SVGAGI. The trim removed 8 bases at V and 0 bases at J, leaving 3 bases unmatched. The sequenced material came from peripheral blood. This chain links TRBV6-5 with TRBJ2-6; 8 nucleotides align to TRBD1. The receptor's source is a man between 65 and 85 years old with active or convalescent COVID-19. This chain's CDR3 is CASVGQASGANVLTF. The DNA of the CDR3 is TGTGCCAGCGTGGGACAGGCCTCTGGGGCCAACGTCCTGACTTTC.